Listed below are T cell receptor beta chains from one sample, sequenced in a study of T cells in localized non-small cell lung cancer. The assay was immunoSEQ multiplex PCR, and TCRdb's table has in-frame clones only and misses some. The sample has over 15,000 clones; 85% are singletons. Sequencing used peripheral blood, obtained before any cancer treatment. These receptors all stem from a male donor older than 55 with stage I lung adenocarcinoma. The CDR3 runs from the conserved cysteine through the conserved F or W. D genes are given only for firm matches. Expanded clones get a size class; other rows say once, few or many, or leave the size out.

TRBV4-1	NA	NA	TRBJ2-7	TGCGCCAGCAGCCAAACCCCGACGGGGGGCACCTACGAGCAGTACTTC	CASSQTPTGGTYEQYF
TRBV5-4	NA	NA	TRBJ2-7	TGTGCCAGCAGCTTGTCAGGGCATTACGAGCAGTACTTC	CASSLSGHYEQYF
TRBV4-2	NA	NA	TRBJ1-3	TGTGCCACCGGCAAAGACATCACCCCTGGAAACACCATATATTTT	CATGKDITPGNTIYF
TRBV4-3	NA	NA	TRBJ1-6	TGCGCCAGCAGCCAAGACGGGGGGCTGTGGTCACCCCTCCACTTT	CASSQDGGLWSPLHF
TRBV5-4	NA	NA	TRBJ2-1	TGTGCCAGCAGCTTGGGATCGGTCAATGAGCAGTTCTTC	CASSLGSVNEQFF
TRBV5-8	once	NA	TRBJ1-5	TGTGCCAGCAGCCTTATTTGGGGCAATCAGCCCCAGCATTTT	CASSLIWGNQPQHF
TRBV11-2	NA	NA	TRBJ1-1	TGTGCCAGCAGCTTAAAGAACACTGAAGCTTTCTTT	CASSLKNTEAFF
TRBV27	NA	NA	TRBJ2-3	TGTGCCAGCAGTTTATCGGGGGCGTCGCAGTATTTT	CASSLSGASQYF
TRBV7-9	NA	TRBD1	TRBJ2-7	TGTGCCAGCAGTTCCCGGGACAGGGCTTTCTACGAGCAGTACTTC	CASSSRDRAFYEQYF
TRBV6-1	NA	NA	TRBJ1-4	TGTGCCAGCAGCGCAGTGTCTCATGAAAAACTGTTTTTT	CASSAVSHEKLFF
TRBV7-2	NA	TRBD2	TRBJ2-1	TGTGCCAGCAGCCTTGGAGCGGGAGATGAGCAGTTCTTC	CASSLGAGDEQFF
TRBV7-2	few	TRBD1	TRBJ1-3	TGTGCCAGCAGCTTAGCGCCAACAGGGGGATCAAACACCATATATTTT	CASSLAPTGGSNTIYF
TRBV28	once	TRBD1	TRBJ1-5	TGTGCCAGCAGTCACGAAACAGGGGGCGGACAGCCCCAGCATTTT	CASSHETGGGQPQHF
TRBV5-1	NA	NA	TRBJ2-5	TGCGCCAGCAGCTTCTTACAGGGTGGGCCTAAGCAGTACTTC	CASSFLQGGPKQYF
TRBV10-3	NA	TRBD1	TRBJ2-3	TGTGCCACCTCCGGGACAGGGTCTCAAGATACGCAGTATTTT	CATSGTGSQDTQYF
TRBV7-2	NA	TRBD1	TRBJ1-5	TGTGCCAGCAGCTTAACGCAGGGGGGGAGCAATCAGCCCCAGCATTTT	CASSLTQGGSNQPQHF
TRBV10-3	once	TRBD1	TRBJ1-6	TGTGCCGCCCGACAGGGGGGAAATTCACCCCTCCACTTT	CAARQGGNSPLHF
TRBV5-5	NA	NA	TRBJ2-1	TGTGCCAGCAGCCTGGGACTCCTTAACTCCTACAATGAGCAGTTCTTC	CASSLGLLNSYNEQFF
TRBV2	NA	NA	TRBJ1-2	TGTGCCAGCACCCTTGTGATGTATGGCTACACCTTC	CASTLVMYGYTF
TRBV4-2	NA	NA	TRBJ1-6	TGTGCCAGCAGCCAAGATGGTGATTCACCCCTCCACTTT	CASSQDGDSPLHF
TRBV6-5	NA	NA	TRBJ2-7	TGTGCCAGCAGTTACTCGATAGGTGCGGGATCGTACGAGCAGTACTTC	CASSYSIGAGSYEQYF
TRBV30	NA	NA	TRBJ1-5	TGTGCCTGGAACCACGGGGGAGGCGAAGTGGTCAATCAGCCCCAGCATTTT	CAWNHGGGEVVNQPQHF
TRBV7-9	few	TRBD2	TRBJ2-2	TGTGCCAGCAAAACTAGCGGGAACACCGGGGAGCTGTTTTTT	CASKTSGNTGELFF
TRBV11-2	NA	TRBD2	TRBJ2-3	TGTGCCAGCAGCTTACTCGGGGGCACGCAGCGGGGGGATACGCAGTATTTT	CASSLLGGTQRGDTQYF
TRBV7-9	NA	NA	TRBJ2-3	TGTGCCAGCAGCTTAGGGGTGGCGGGGACCTTGGATACGCAGTATTTT	CASSLGVAGTLDTQYF
TRBV6-5	NA	NA	TRBJ1-6	TGTGCCAGCAGGAGGGTGCTCAGTTCACCCCTCCACTTT	CASRRVLSSPLHF
TRBV7-2	once	TRBD2	TRBJ2-7	TGTGCCAGCAGCCCTCAGACTAGCGGCTACGAGCAGTACTTC	CASSPQTSGYEQYF
TRBV18	NA	NA	TRBJ2-5	TGTGCCAGCTCACCCGGAATACAAGAGACCCAGTACTTC	CASSPGIQETQYF
TRBV2	NA	NA	TRBJ2-2	TGTGCCAGCAGTGAGGAGGGGAGGAACACCGGGGAGCTGTTTTTT	CASSEEGRNTGELFF
TRBV28	NA	NA	TRBJ2-7	TGTGCCAGCAGCCGCCCTTTGGGGTCCCTCTCCTACGAGCAGTACTTC	CASSRPLGSLSYEQYF
TRBV11-2	NA	NA	TRBJ1-1	TGTGCCAGCAGCCCGCCAGGTTCTGGCGAAGCTTTCTTT	CASSPPGSGEAFF
TRBV27	NA	NA	TRBJ1-1	TGTGCCAGCAGTCCGTCGGGCGGGACTGAAGCTTTCTTT	CASSPSGGTEAFF
TRBV9	NA	NA	TRBJ1-1	TGTGCCAGCAGCGCTGGGCCGGCCACTGAAGCTTTCTTT	CASSAGPATEAFF
TRBV5-6	NA	NA	TRBJ1-4	TGTGCCAGCAGCTTAACTGGGGCGGGGGAAAAACTGTTTTTT	CASSLTGAGEKLFF
TRBV11-3	few	TRBD2	TRBJ2-1	TGTGCCAGCAGCCCCGGGACTAGCGGCGCCATCAGTGAGCAGTTCTTC	CASSPGTSGAISEQFF
TRBV5-1	NA	NA	TRBJ1-1	TGCGCCAGCAGCTTGTCAGGGGAATCTGAAGCTTTCTTT	CASSLSGESEAFF
TRBV28	NA	TRBD2	TRBJ2-7	TGTGCCAGCAGTACCCGACTAGCGGGAGGCCTCTCCTACGAGCAGTACTTC	CASSTRLAGGLSYEQYF
TRBV11-2	medium-sized	TRBD2	TRBJ2-3	TGTGCCAGCAGCTTAGCGGCTAGCGGGAACACAGATACGCAGTATTTT	CASSLAASGNTDTQYF
TRBV28	NA	NA	TRBJ1-1	TGTGCCAGCAGCCCAATTGGAGGGAACACTGAAGCTTTCTTT	CASSPIGGNTEAFF
TRBV30	NA	NA	TRBJ1-2	TGTGCCTGGAGTATGAACACGGGCTATGGCTACACCTTC	CAWSMNTGYGYTF
TRBV13	NA	NA	TRBJ2-5	TGTGCCAGCAGCTTCGGCCGATCCCAAGAGACCCAGTACTTC	CASSFGRSQETQYF
TRBV6-1	NA	TRBD2	TRBJ2-2	TGTGCCAGCGTTAGCGGGGTCACCGGGGAGCTGTTTTTT	CASVSGVTGELFF